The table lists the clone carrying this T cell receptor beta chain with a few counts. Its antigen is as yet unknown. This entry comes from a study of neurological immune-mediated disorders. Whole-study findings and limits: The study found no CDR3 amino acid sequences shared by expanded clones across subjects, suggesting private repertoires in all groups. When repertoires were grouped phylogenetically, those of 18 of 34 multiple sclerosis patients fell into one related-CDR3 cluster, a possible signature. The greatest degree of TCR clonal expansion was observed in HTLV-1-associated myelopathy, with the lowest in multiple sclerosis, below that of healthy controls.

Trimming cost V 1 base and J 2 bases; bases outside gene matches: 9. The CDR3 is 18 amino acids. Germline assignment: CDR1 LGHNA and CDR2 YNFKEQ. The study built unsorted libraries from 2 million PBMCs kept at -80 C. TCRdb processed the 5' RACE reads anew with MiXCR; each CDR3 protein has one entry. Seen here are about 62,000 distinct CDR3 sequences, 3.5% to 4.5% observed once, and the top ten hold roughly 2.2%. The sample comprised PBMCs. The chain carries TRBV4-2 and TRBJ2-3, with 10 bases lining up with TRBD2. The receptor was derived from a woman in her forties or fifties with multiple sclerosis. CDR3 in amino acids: CASSQGRRLAGSTDTQYF. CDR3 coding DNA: TGTGCCAGCAGCCAAGGCCGTCGACTAGCGGGCTCCACAGATACGCAGTATTTT.